What follows describes a single TCR beta chain. This clonotype was seen ten or more times. The antigen it recognizes is unknown. No base qualities exist here, and no much larger clone lies one base off it. The data derive from a study of neurological immune-mediated disorders (dated by TCRdb to the late 2010s). Study-wide context: Of the roughly 35 multiple sclerosis patients, about 30 had relapsing-remitting MS and 3 had secondary progressive MS. Using UMI-based sequencing, the study compared peripheral blood TCR-beta repertoires from patients with HTLV-I-associated myelopathy (HAM/TSP), patients with multiple sclerosis, and healthy controls. The approximately 100 TCR-beta libraries included longitudinal samples, technical triplicates and paired sorted CD4+ and CD8+ T-cell subsets alongside PBMC samples. The cohort was made up of about 65 subjects, consisting of about 15 HAM/TSP patients, about 34 multiple sclerosis patients and roughly 20 healthy controls.

Study-level results and caveats: Phylogenetic analysis grouped repertoires from 18 of 34 MS patients into a cluster of related CDR3 sequences, suggesting a possible repertoire-level signature. No identical CDR3 amino acid sequences were shared among expanded clones across subjects, suggesting private TCR-beta repertoires in all groups. TCR clonal expansion was highest in HAM/TSP patients and lowest in MS patients, with MS patients falling below even healthy controls. No association of the MS cluster with clinical or MRI features was observed, and the need for larger cohorts was stated by the authors.

For unsorted PBMC libraries, 2 million PBMCs were used after storage in RNAlater at -80 degrees C until RNA extraction. Multiple sclerosis patients were enrolled in a US clinical protocol under which disease progression was evaluated by magnetic resonance imaging. Peripheral blood was subjected to Ficoll-Hypaque density gradient centrifugation to isolate PBMCs, which were then cryopreserved in liquid nitrogen. cDNA was synthesized by template-switch 5'RACE using a primer with a 10-nucleotide random unique molecular identifier that tagged each TCR transcript. Over 180 million TCR-beta sequences, covering 15-18 subjects, were produced in each sequencing run. The RNeasy kit was used to extract total RNA. Using the KAPA Real-time Library Amplification kit, TCR-beta VDJ regions were amplified with primers for the TCR constant region and the 5'RACE anchor. A first PCR added sample indexes and Illumina adaptors, after which a second PCR increased the library yield. After Ampure bead purification, the TCR product of roughly 650 bp was size-selected on a 2% E-gel SizeSelection system. Before pooling, libraries had their quality checked on a Bioanalyzer, their concentration measured with Qubit, and their quantity determined with the Kapa Library Quantification kit. Libraries were sequenced paired-end 2 x 150 bp on an Illumina HiSeq 2500. To increase sequence diversity, about 25-31% phiX was spiked into each library pool. In the paper's pipeline: Quality-filtered reads were processed with the UMI-based MiGEC pipeline, and over 90% of raw TCR sequences were removed by the MiGEC pipeline during error correction. VDJ genes were aligned to IMGT germline references, and clonotypes were defined by unique CDR3 amino acid sequence plus V-J genes. VDJtools evaluated clonal expansion, Shannon diversity and CDR3 relatedness (CalcPairwiseDistances, ClusterSamples); CLCbio workbench built phylogenetic trees. A clone was classed as expanded if it had 8 or more unique UMIs, a cutoff based on coefficient-of-variation modelling across technical triplicates. Through fastp at Q25 and MiXCR, TCRdb rebuilt clones from the public reads, retaining in-frame beta chains. All rows with the same CDR3 protein become a single entry with the most common DNA and genes. The V and J calls were not made by the authors but by TCRdb's processing. Within this sample are tens of thousands of distinct CDR3 sequences, with around 5.2% of them counted one time only. Jointly, the top ten make up about 8% of the sample.

The CDR3 sequence holds 15 residues, the cysteine and phenylalanine included. Kept here is only the CDR3 DNA, which spans 45 bases and is read in frame from base 1. Trimming removed 6 bases from V and 7 bases from J; the gene matches leave 9 bases unexplained. Via the germline V gene (reference sequence), CDR1 is MNHEY and CDR2 SMNVEV. The sample consisted of PBMCs. Recombination connected TRBV27 to TRBJ1-5, with TRBD1 matching 10 junction bases. The receptor's source is a man aged 18 to 29 with multiple sclerosis. The CDR3 has the sequence CASSLSGTGVQPQHF. The base sequence is TGTGCCAGCAGCCTAAGCGGGACAGGGGTACAGCCCCAGCATTTT.